This T cell receptor beta chain came from a study of blood T cell repertoires in COVID-19. Deletions cut 1 base from V and 3 bases from J, with 10 bases between. This CDR3 region has 14 residues. Germline V lookup: CDR1 SGHRS, CDR2 YFSETQ. Per the original methods: How many nucleated cells were present was estimated from reference gene primer amplification. This table comes from immunoSEQ multiplex PCR, and its TCRdb copy is limited to in-frame clones, with some not included. The DNA gave D and trimming, while V, J and clone size come from that table. The sample comprises about 280,000 clones, approximately 85% of which are singletons, and about 8.6% rests with the top ten.

V and J are TRBV5-1 and TRBJ1-1; tentatively, D is TRBD1 (5 bases). The TCR was taken from a man between 18 and 35 years old with active or convalescent COVID-19. The specimen sequenced was peripheral blood. CDR3 in DNA: TGCGCCAGCAGCTTGTATCAGACAGACACTGAAGCTTTCTTT. This translates into CASSLYQTDTEAFF.